This T cell receptor beta chain was recovered during a study of neurological immune-mediated disorders. Study-wide points: Association of the multiple sclerosis repertoire cluster with clinical or MRI features was not observed for any feature.

This clonotype was seen repeatedly, ten times or more. Its matching antigen is unknown. Synthesis of cDNA was carried out by template-switch 5'RACE. The reaction used 10-nucleotide random UMIs. TCRdb processed the 5' RACE reads anew with MiXCR; each CDR3 protein has one entry. The sample has tens of thousands of distinct CDR3 sequences, 3.4% seen once. Source material was 2 million unsorted PBMCs, stored at -80 °C in RNAlater. The sample consisted of PBMCs. This TCR came from a man aged 40-50 years with multiple sclerosis.

CDR3 nucleotides: TGTGCCAGCAGAAGGGACGGGGGAAGCTACACCTTC. It encodes CASRRDGGSYTF. The genes are TRBV12-3 or TRBV12-4 and TRBJ1-2; D is possibly TRBD1 (5 bases). The CDR3 totals 12 residues. V was shortened by 6 bases and J by 9 bases, with 14 bases between the two germline ends.